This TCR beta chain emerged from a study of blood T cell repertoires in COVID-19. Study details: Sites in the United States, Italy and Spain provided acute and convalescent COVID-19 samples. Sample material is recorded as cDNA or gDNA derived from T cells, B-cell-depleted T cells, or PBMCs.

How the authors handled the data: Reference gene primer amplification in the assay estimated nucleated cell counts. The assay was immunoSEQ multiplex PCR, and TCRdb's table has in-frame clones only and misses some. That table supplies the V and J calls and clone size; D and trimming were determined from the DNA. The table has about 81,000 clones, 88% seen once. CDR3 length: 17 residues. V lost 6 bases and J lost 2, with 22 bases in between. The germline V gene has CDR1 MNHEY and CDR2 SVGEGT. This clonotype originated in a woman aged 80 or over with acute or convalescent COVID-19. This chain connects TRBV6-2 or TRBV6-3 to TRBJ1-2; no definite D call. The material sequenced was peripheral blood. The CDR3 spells CASSQSRGSISNYGYTF. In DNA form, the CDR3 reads TGTGCCAGCAGCCAATCCCGGGGATCGATATCGAACTATGGCTACACCTTC.